This T cell receptor (beta chain) appears in the sequencing data of a study of T cell responses to AZD1222 COVID-19 vaccine. Notes on the study in general: Researchers took repertoire samples only after the peak T cell response had come. Females made up more of the donors, who were largely white British, and clonal diversity may have come out too low. It was only a handful of AZD1222 recipients who were seropositive at baseline.

Produced via immunoSEQ multiplex PCR; TCRdb's table is partial and in-frame only. The sample yields roughly 180,000 clones, almost 90% seen once. The germline V gene has CDR1 SGHTA and CDR2 FQGNSA. Trimming took off 4 bases at V and 1 base at J, with 10 bases between the two ends. CDR3 length: 14 residues. As regards this clone: The antigen is undetermined.

The rearrangement uses TRBV7-2 and TRBJ1-1, with D maybe TRBD1 (5 bases). The TCR was taken from an adult in good health. This sample comprised peripheral blood, obtained on day 0 of AZD1222 vaccination. The CDR3 region has the DNA TGTGCCAGCAGCTACGGACACCAGAACACTGAAGCTTTCTTT. Its translation: CASSYGHQNTEAFF.